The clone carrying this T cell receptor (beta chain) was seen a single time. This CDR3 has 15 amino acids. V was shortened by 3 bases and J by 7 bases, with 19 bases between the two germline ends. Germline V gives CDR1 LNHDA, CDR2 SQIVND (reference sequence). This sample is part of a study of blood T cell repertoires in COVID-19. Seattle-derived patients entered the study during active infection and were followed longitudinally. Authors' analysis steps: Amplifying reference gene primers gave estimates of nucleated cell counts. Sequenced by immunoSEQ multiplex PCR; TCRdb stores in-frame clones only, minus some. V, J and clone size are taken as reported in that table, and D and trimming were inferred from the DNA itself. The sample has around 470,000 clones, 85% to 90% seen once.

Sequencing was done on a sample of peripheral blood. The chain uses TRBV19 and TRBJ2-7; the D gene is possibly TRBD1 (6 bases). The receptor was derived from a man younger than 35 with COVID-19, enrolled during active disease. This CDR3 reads CASSIGASLQGEQYF. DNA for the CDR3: TGTGCCAGTAGTATCGGAGCGTCGTTGCAGGGGGAGCAGTACTTC.